The text below deals with one T cell receptor beta chain. Its antigen is still unknown. Each CDR3 protein is one row after TCRdb ran MiXCR on the reads. The table lists some 700,000 distinct CDR3 sequences, 30% to 40% of them singletons. The record originates from a study of T cell repertoires in cytomegalovirus infection. Study details: Public signatures in TCR beta pointed to CMV infection and matching HLA type.

The CDR3 is 12 amino acids. V was pared by 3 bases and J by 9 bases, with 12 bases between. Germline V gene lookup returns CDR1 DFQATT and CDR2 SNEGSKA (reference sequence). The input for sequencing was cultured PBMCs, taken from culture after CMV antigen stimulation. The chain employs TRBV20-1 and TRBJ2-1; possibly TRBD2 for D (5 bases). The sequence came from a human donor in good health (CMV status not recorded). Some clones in this sample may be carry-over from other donors' samples. The CDR3: CSASARGIEQFF. The CDR3 region has the DNA TGCAGTGCTAGCGCCCGAGGGATTGAGCAGTTCTTC.